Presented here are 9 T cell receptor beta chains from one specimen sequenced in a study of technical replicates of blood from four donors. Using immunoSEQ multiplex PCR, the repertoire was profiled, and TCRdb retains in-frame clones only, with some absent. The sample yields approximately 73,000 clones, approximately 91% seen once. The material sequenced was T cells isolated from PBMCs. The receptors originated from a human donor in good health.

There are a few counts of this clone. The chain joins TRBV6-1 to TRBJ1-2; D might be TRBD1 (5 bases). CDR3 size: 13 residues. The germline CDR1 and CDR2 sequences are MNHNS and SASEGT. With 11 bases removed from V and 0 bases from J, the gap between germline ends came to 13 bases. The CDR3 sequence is CASQQVPNYGYTF. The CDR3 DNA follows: TGTGCCTCACAACAGGTACCTAACTATGGCTACACCTTC.

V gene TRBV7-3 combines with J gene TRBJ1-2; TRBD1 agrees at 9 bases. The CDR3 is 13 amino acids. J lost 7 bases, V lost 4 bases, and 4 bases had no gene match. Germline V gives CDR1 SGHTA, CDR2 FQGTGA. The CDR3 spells CASSSTGGFGYTF. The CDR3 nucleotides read TGTGCCAGCAGCTCAACAGGGGGCTTTGGCTACACCTTC.

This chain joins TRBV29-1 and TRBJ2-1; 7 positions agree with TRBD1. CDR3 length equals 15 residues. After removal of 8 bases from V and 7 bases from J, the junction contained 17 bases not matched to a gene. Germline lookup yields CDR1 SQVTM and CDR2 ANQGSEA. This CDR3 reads CSSIHDRARGNEQFF. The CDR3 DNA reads TGCAGCTCGATACATGACAGGGCGAGGGGGAATGAGCAGTTCTTC.

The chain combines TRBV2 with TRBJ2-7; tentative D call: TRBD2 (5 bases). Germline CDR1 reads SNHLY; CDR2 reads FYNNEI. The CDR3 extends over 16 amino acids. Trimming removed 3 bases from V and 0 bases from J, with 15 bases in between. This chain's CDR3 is CASSDLAKLSSYEQYF. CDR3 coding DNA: TGTGCCAGCAGTGATCTAGCCAAACTGAGCTCCTACGAGCAGTACTTC.

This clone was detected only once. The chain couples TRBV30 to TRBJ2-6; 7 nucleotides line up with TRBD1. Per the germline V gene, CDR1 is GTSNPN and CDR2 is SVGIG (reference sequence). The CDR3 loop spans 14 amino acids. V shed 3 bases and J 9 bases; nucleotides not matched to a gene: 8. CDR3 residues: CAWRQTGMSNVLTF. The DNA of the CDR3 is TGTGCCTGGAGGCAGACAGGGATGAGCAACGTCCTGACTTTC.

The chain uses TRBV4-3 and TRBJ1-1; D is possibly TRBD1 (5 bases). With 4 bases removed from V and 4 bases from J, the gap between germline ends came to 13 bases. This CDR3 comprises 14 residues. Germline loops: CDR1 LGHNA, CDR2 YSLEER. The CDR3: CASSPIGRGTEAFF. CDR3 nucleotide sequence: TGCGCCAGCAGCCCAATCGGGAGGGGCACTGAAGCTTTCTTT.

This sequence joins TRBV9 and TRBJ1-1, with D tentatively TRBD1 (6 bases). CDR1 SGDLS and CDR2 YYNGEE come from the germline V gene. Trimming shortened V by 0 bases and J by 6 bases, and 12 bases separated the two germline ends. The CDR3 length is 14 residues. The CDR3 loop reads CASSVALTGAEAFF. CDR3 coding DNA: TGTGCCAGCAGCGTAGCGTTGACAGGAGCTGAAGCTTTCTTT.

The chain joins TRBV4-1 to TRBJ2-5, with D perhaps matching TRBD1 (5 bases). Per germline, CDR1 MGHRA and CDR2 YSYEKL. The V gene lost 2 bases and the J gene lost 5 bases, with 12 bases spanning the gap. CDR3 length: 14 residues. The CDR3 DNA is TGCGCCAGCAGCCAACTCGGCAGGGTGGAGACCCAGTACTTC. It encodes CASSQLGRVETQYF.

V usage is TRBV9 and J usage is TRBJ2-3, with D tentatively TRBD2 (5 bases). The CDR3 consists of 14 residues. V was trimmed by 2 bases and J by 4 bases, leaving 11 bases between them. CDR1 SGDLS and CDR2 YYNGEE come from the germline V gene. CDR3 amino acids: CASSVRGNADTQYF. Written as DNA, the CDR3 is TGTGCCAGCAGCGTCCGGGGAAACGCAGATACGCAGTATTTT. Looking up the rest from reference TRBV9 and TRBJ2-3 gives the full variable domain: DSGVTQTPKHLITATGQRVTLRCSPRSGDLSVYWYQQSLDQGLQFLIQYYNGEERAKGNILERFSAQQFPDLHSELNLSSLELGDSALYFCASSVRGNADTQYFGPGTRLTVL.